This entry concerns a single TCR beta chain. Per the germline V gene, CDR1 is SQVTM and CDR2 is ANQGSEA. The CDR3 has 14 residues. The V and J ends lost 3 bases and 10 bases respectively, with 21 bases between them. This sample is part of a study of OX40 agonist ivuxolimab in advanced cancers. TCRdb's copy holds only in-frame clones and misses some; the assay was immunoSEQ multiplex PCR. The sample consists of around 56,000 clones, approximately 89% of them appearing once. Material: CD4+ or CD8+ T cells sorted from blood, obtained in a trial of the OX40 agonist ivuxolimab. V gene TRBV29-1 combines with J gene TRBJ1-1; TRBD1 might be the D (5 bases). This clonotype was obtained from an adult with an advanced solid tumor such as melanoma, head and neck, liver or kidney cancer. The CDR3 sequence: CSVEARGRTLRAFF. CDR3 DNA sequence: TGCAGCGTTGAGGCGAGGGGACGGACCCTGAGAGCTTTCTTT.